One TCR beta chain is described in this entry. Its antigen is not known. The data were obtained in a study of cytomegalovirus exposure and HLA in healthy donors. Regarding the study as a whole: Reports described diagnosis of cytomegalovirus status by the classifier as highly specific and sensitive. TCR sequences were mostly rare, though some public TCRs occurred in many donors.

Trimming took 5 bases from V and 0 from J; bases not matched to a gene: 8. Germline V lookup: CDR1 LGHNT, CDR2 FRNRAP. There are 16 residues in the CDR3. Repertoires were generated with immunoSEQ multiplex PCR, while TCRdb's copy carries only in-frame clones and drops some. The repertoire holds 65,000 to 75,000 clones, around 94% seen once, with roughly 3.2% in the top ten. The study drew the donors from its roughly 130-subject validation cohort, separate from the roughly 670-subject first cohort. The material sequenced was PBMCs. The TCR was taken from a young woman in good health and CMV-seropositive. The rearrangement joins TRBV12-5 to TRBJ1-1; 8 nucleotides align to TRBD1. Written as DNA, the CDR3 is TGTGCTAGTGGTATCGGACAGGGAAACATGAACACTGAAGCTTTCTTT. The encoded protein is CASGIGQGNMNTEAFF.